These T cell receptor beta chains were read from a single sample in a study of response to subunit inactivated influenza vaccine. One entry per CDR3 protein, called by TCRdb with MiXCR from the RT-PCR reads. The sample yields over 400,000 distinct CDR3 sequences, 13% seen once. The material was PBMCs from blood, obtained more than 35 days after vaccination. These receptors were collected from a man between 45 and 60 years old who received an inactivated influenza vaccine. The CDR3 runs from the conserved cysteine through the conserved F or W. Each record gives: D gene, CDR3 length, V gene, J gene, clone size, CDR3 protein, CDR3 DNA. A D gene is named only where the DNA matches it firmly. Clone size is given for some rows only: seen once, a few or many times, or a class if the clone is expanded.

TRBD2,16,TRBV12-3/TRBV12-4,TRBJ2-3,many,CASSLVSGGTGDTQYF,TGTGCCAGCAGTTTAGTTAGCGGGGGGACAGGAGATACGCAGTATTTT
-,15,TRBV12-3/TRBV12-4,TRBJ2-2,-,CASNSGVLGTGELFF,TGTGCCAGCAATTCAGGGGTTCTCGGGACCGGGGAGCTGTTTTTT
TRBD2,17,TRBV5-6,TRBJ2-7,many,CASSLPGQWTSVDEQYF,TGTGCCAGCAGTTTACCGGGACAGTGGACTAGCGTCGACGAGCAGTACTTC
-,14,TRBV12-3/TRBV12-4,TRBJ2-3,many,CASSFRTPGDTQYF,TGTGCCAGCAGTTTCCGGACCCCGGGGGATACGCAGTATTTT
TRBD2,13,TRBV10-2,TRBJ2-2,-,CASSGRSIGELFF,TGCGCCAGTAGCGGGAGATCTATCGGGGAGCTGTTTTTT
TRBD2,16,TRBV7-9,TRBJ2-1,-,CASSLAGTSGSGEQFF,TGTGCCAGCAGCTTAGCCGGGACTAGCGGGAGCGGTGAGCAGTTCTTC
TRBD1,13,TRBV20-1,TRBJ1-2,few,CSAHKDRGGGYTF,TGCAGTGCCCACAAGGACAGGGGAGGAGGCTACACCTTC
TRBD2,17,TRBV11-2,TRBJ2-1,few,CASSLVGGLAGGYEQFF,TGTGCCAGCAGCTTAGTAGGTGGGCTAGCGGGAGGATATGAGCAGTTCTTC
TRBD2,16,TRBV2,TRBJ2-5,-,CASSGGLAKESETQYF,TGTGCCAGCAGTGGGGGACTAGCGAAGGAGTCGGAGACCCAGTACTTC
-,13,TRBV3-1,TRBJ2-3,-,CASSPGRADTQYF,TGTGCCAGCAGCCCCGGGCGTGCAGATACGCAGTATTTT
TRBD1,15,TRBV7-9,TRBJ1-5,-,CASSETGGADQPQHF,TGTGCCAGCAGCGAGACAGGGGGCGCGGATCAGCCCCAGCATTTT
-,14,TRBV4-1,TRBJ2-7,-,CASSQPGQPYEQYF,TGCGCCAGCAGCCAGCCGGGACAACCCTACGAGCAGTACTTC
-,15,TRBV29-1,TRBJ2-5,many,CSVEDLRGLLETQYF,TGCAGCGTTGAAGATCTCCGGGGGCTTTTAGAGACCCAGTACTTC
-,12,TRBV25-1,TRBJ2-7,-,CASSDPDSEQYF,TGTGCCAGCAGTGATCCGGACAGCGAGCAGTACTTC
TRBD2,16,TRBV7-2,TRBJ2-7,-,CASSLEVTSGAVEQYF,TGTGCCAGCAGCTTAGAGGTGACTAGCGGGGCTGTAGAGCAGTACTTC
-,13,TRBV11-2,TRBJ2-3,few,CASSLDPSDTQYF,TGTGCCAGCAGCTTAGATCCAAGTGATACGCAGTATTTT
-,14,TRBV29-1,TRBJ2-5,many,CSVEFGHWGETQYF,TGCAGCGTTGAATTCGGACATTGGGGAGAGACCCAGTACTTC
TRBD2,16,TRBV6-1,TRBJ2-2,few,CAGRELAGGRGGELFF,TGTGCCGGACGCGAACTAGCGGGAGGGCGTGGCGGGGAGCTGTTTTTT